Given below is one T cell receptor beta chain in context. This clonotype was seen ten or more times. Its specific antigen is unknown. No base-level quality is on record; no much larger clone is a single base apart. Receptor amplification or capture employed 5' RACE. TCRdb records NextSeq 500 as the sequencer. Unique molecular identifiers were attached to individual cDNA molecules in the TCR library protocol so that sequencing error and PCR bias could be corrected. Sequencing covered both TCR alpha and beta chains, and within each sample the abundances of alpha and beta sequences were tightly co-correlated. As for how the authors treated the data: V gene, J gene and CDR3 annotation of TCR sequences was performed with Decombinator V4. TCRs were defined as expanded if a significant change between any two time points was detected under a Poisson model with p below 0.0001. Abundances of TCRs were expressed as counts per million after normalisation to the total number of TCRs sequenced in each sample. TRAV1-2 paired with TRAJ12, TRAJ20 or TRAJ33 defined MAIT TCRs, while TRAV10 paired with TRAJ18 defined iNKT TCRs. VDJdb, accessed on 1 November 2021, was searched for TCRs annotated for CMV, EBV and SARS-CoV-2, and TCRs annotated for more than one antigen were excluded. TCRdb trimmed the raw reads at Q25, called clones with MiXCR and kept productive beta chains. Records with the same CDR3 protein are collapsed into one entry carrying the most frequent genes and DNA. The V and J calls come from TCRdb's annotation, not from the publication. The sample records tens of thousands of distinct CDR3 sequences, roughly 3.9% of which are singletons. Of the sample, 8.2% is held by the ten largest clones.

The sample originates from a study of early T cells in non-severe SARS-CoV-2 infection (dated by TCRdb to the early 2020s). Concerning the study at large: Because TCR sequencing was done on bulk RNA from unsorted whole blood, the alpha and beta chains could not be paired.

The study was a case-control design nested within a healthcare worker cohort in London, UK, with weekly nasopharyngeal swab PCR tests and blood sampling. Healthcare workers were recruited during the week of the UK lockdown, between 23 and 31 March 2020, and followed weekly for up to roughly 16 weeks. Compared with germline, V lacks 4 bases and J lacks 5 bases; bases without a gene match: 7. CDR1 and CDR2 (DFQATT, SNEGSKA) derive from the germline V gene (reference sequence). The CDR3 covers 15 residues, taking in both the cysteine and the phenylalanine. Only CDR3 DNA is held: 45 bases, read in frame from base 1. Findings and caveats that apply to the study as a whole: VDJdb matching was skewed toward anti-spike CD8 responses and likely underestimated virus-specific expansions by missing private and CD4 specificities.

The sequenced sample was whole blood. This TCR derives from an adult who was a healthcare worker with PCR-confirmed SARS-CoV-2 infection or an uninfected control (not recorded which). The chain is made from TRBV20-1 and TRBJ2-1; the junction holds 11 bases that match TRBD2. The bases are TGCAGTGCTAAGGTAGCGGGGGGGCGCGACAATGAGCAGTTCTTC. Translated, it gives CSAKVAGGRDNEQFF.